The sequence of this T cell receptor beta chain was determined in a study of cytomegalovirus exposure and HLA in healthy donors. Germline V CDR1 and CDR2: KGHSH, LQKENI. V gave up 0 bases and J gave up 5 bases, with 7 bases separating them. The CDR3 runs 14 residues. With 60 Vbeta and 13 Jbeta primers, the PCR was carried out. Sequencing used immunoSEQ multiplex PCR; TCRdb keeps in-frame clones, though not all of them. The data include 60,000 to 65,000 clones; the top ten clones carry less than 6%. A note on this clone: Its specificity is unknown.

Study conclusions and caveats: There were reportedly fewer N-insertions in an Asian-associated ancestry cluster than the approximately 630-donor mean, in a later analysis.

The clonotype comes from a man in his thirties or forties in good health and CMV-seropositive. What was sequenced was PBMCs. The chain uses TRBV18 and TRBJ1-4; the D gene is possibly TRBD1 (5 bases). CDR3 coding DNA: TGTGCCAGCTCACCACCCAGGGCGAATGAAAAACTGTTTTTT. The encoded protein is CASSPPRANEKLFF.